Following are 26 T cell receptor beta chains from one sample sequenced in a study of lymphopenia after photon versus proton radiotherapy. Sequenced by immunoSEQ multiplex PCR; TCRdb stores in-frame clones only, minus some. The sample lists tens of thousands of clones, about nine tenths occurring once. The sequencing here drew on peripheral blood, taken from a patient treated with proton-based radiotherapy. The source is an elderly man with esophageal cancer.

V usage is TRBV13 and J usage is TRBJ2-2; D assignment may be TRBD1 or TRBD2 (5 bases each). Germline CDR1 is PRHDT and CDR2 is FYEKMQ (reference sequence). The germline V and J ends were trimmed by 6 bases and 0 bases, with 11 bases remaining between them. The CDR3 is made up of 15 amino acids. CDR3 region: CASSTGPTNTGELFF. DNA for the CDR3: TGTGCCAGCAGTACGGGACCAACGAACACCGGGGAGCTGTTTTTT.

The CDR3 is CAWSVLRGRLGTQYF. CDR3 DNA sequence: TGTGCCTGGAGTGTTCTCAGGGGAAGGCTCGGTACGCAGTATTTT. This chain links TRBV30 with TRBJ2-3, with D possibly TRBD1 on 6 matching bases. Germline-derived CDR1 and CDR2 are GTSNPN and SVGIG (reference sequence). V was clipped by 0 bases and J by 8 bases, with 18 bases between them. CDR3 length: 15 residues. The full variable domain, in which reference TRBV30 and TRBJ2-3 provide the parts outside the CDR3, is SQTIHQWPATLVQPVGSPLSLECTVEGTSNPNLYWYRQAAGRGLQLLFYSVGIGQISSEVPQNLSASRPQDRQFILSSKKLLLSDSGFYLCAWSVLRGRLGTQYFGPGTRLTVL.

The chain uses TRBV19 and TRBJ2-7, with 16 bases aligning to TRBD2. CDR1 and CDR2 from the germline V gene are LNHDA and SQIVND (reference sequence). This CDR3 is built from 16 residues. Germline trimming cut 7 bases from V and 5 bases from J; bases unmatched to any gene: 8. The CDR3 DNA follows: TGTGCCAGTAAGACGGGACTAGCGGGAGGGTTACACGAGCAGTACTTC. It is translated as CASKTGLAGGLHEQYF.

The J gene is TRBJ1-2, the V gene TRBV4-3, with D possibly being TRBD1 (6 bases). The germline V and J ends were trimmed by 0 bases and 1 base, with 15 bases remaining between them. The CDR3 has 17 residues. Germline CDR1 reads LGHNA; CDR2 reads YSLEER. CDR3 amino acids: CASSQDGPLGGNYGYTF. CDR3 DNA: TGCGCCAGCAGCCAAGATGGTCCGTTAGGGGGTAACTATGGCTACACCTTC.

The chain is built from TRBV4-2 and TRBJ1-3; D not certain. Germline CDR1 reads LGHNA; CDR2 reads YNFKEQ. V lost 1 base and J 3 bases, leaving 7 bases between the germline ends. CDR3 length equals 14 residues. CDR3 sequence: CASSQVGGGNTIYF. Written as DNA, the CDR3 is TGTGCCAGCAGCCAAGTAGGAGGTGGAAACACCATATATTTT.

The chain couples TRBV11-2 to TRBJ2-2; D uncertain. CDR1 SGHAT and CDR2 FQNNGV come from the germline V gene. Trimming stripped 5 bases from V and 4 bases from J, with 17 bases between. The CDR3 is 16 amino acids. This chain's CDR3 is CASSPTEPHGTGELFF. The CDR3, as DNA: TGTGCCAGCAGCCCGACGGAACCGCACGGCACCGGGGAGCTGTTTTTT.

This rearrangement joins TRBV6-6 to TRBJ2-5; TRBD1 matches 7 bases. This CDR3 has 13 amino acids. Germline CDR1 MNHNY, CDR2 SVGAGI (reference sequence). Trimming removed 6 bases from V and 4 bases from J; junction bases left unmatched: 5. This chain's CDR3 is CASSRGGAETQYF. CDR3 sequence (DNA): TGTGCCAGCAGCCGAGGGGGCGCAGAGACCCAGTACTTC.

This sequence joins TRBV28 and TRBJ2-2; TRBD2 matches 9 bases. The V gene's germline CDR1 is MDHEN and CDR2 SYDVKM. The trim removed 6 bases at V and 3 bases at J, leaving 5 bases unmatched. This CDR3 spans 15 amino acids. The CDR3 sequence: CASSRTSAYTGELFF. As DNA, the CDR3 is TGTGCCAGCAGCCGGACTAGCGCCTACACCGGGGAGCTGTTTTTT.

The chain joins TRBV19 to TRBJ2-1; 8 nucleotides agree with TRBD2. V dropped 4 bases and J dropped 7; count of bases not matched to a gene: 6. Germline V gene sequence: CDR1 LNHDA, CDR2 SQIVND (reference sequence). The CDR3 covers 14 residues. The chain's CDR3 is CASSRSGRQNEQFF. The CDR3 DNA reads as TGTGCCAGTAGTAGGAGCGGGAGACAGAATGAGCAGTTCTTC. The full variable domain, completed using reference TRBV19 and TRBJ2-1, is DGGITQSPKYLFRKEGQNVTLSCEQNLNHDAMYWYRQDPGQGLRLIYYSQIVNDFQKGDIAEGYSVSREKKESFPLTVTSAQKNPTAFYLCASSRSGRQNEQFFGPGTRLTVL.

The rearrangement joins TRBV27 to TRBJ2-5, with 11 bases matching TRBD1. There are 16 residues in the CDR3. The V gene end was trimmed by 5 bases and the J gene end by 7 bases; junction bases not matched to a gene: 12. Germline V gene data show CDR1 as MNHEY and CDR2 as SMNVEV (reference sequence). CDR3 region: CASSQRTGGFVGTQYF. CDR3 in DNA: TGTGCCAGCAGTCAGAGGACAGGGGGCTTCGTTGGGACCCAGTACTTC.

This chain uses TRBV19 with TRBJ1-5; the D gene is possibly TRBD1 (5 bases). V lost 4 bases and J lost 3, with 10 bases in between. Germline CDR1 and CDR2: LNHDA and SQIVND (reference sequence). CDR3 length equals 14 residues. In nucleotides, the CDR3 is TGTGCCAGTAGTACACAGGCCCCCAATCAGCCCCAGCATTTT. Its protein product is CASSTQAPNQPQHF.

The table lists this clone with a count of one. The rearrangement joins TRBV4-3 to TRBJ2-6, with TRBD1 matching 8 bases. V was pared by 1 base and J by 1 base, with 9 bases of the junction left unmatched. Germline lookup yields CDR1 LGHNA and CDR2 YSLEER. The CDR3 runs to 19 residues. The DNA for the CDR3 is TGCGCCAGCAGCCAAGTGGGAGGACAGGGTACGTCTGGGGCCAACGTCCTGACTTTC. This sequence encodes CASSQVGGQGTSGANVLTF.

The V gene is TRBV6-7, the J gene TRBJ1-1; the D gene is possibly TRBD1 (6 bases). TRBV6-7 is an open reading frame, and its role is uncertain. The CDR3 has 14 residues. The V and J ends lost 6 bases and 3 bases respectively, with 14 bases between them. The CDR3 protein is CASSLGQPYTEAFF. DNA for the CDR3: TGTGCCAGCAGCCTTGGACAGCCTTACACTGAAGCTTTCTTT.

The chain employs TRBV14 and TRBJ1-4; D unclear. Trimming left V 4 bases short and J 4 bases short, with 10 bases between. From germline, CDR1 is SGHDN and CDR2 FVKESK. This CDR3 is 14 amino acids long. The DNA of the CDR3 is TGTGCCAGCAGCCCAGGTGGATATAATGAAAAACTGTTTTTT. It codes for CASSPGGYNEKLFF.

This clone has just a few counts. The CDR3 DNA sequence: TGCGCCAGCAGCCCTGGACATCTGGCTGAAAAACTGTTTTTT. Its protein product is CASSPGHLAEKLFF. V gene TRBV4-1 combines with J gene TRBJ1-4; a possible D gene is TRBD1 (5 bases). Germline V gene sequence: CDR1 MGHRA, CDR2 YSYEKL. V was clipped by 4 bases and J by 7 bases, with 13 bases between them. CDR3 length: 14 amino acids.

About this clone itself: One end of the junction fails to match germline, which may point to a read error. This chain joins TRBV4-1 and TRBJ2-1, with a tentative D call TRBD2 (7 bases). In germline, CDR1 is MGHRA, CDR2 YSYEKL. The CDR3 covers 15 residues. CDR3 loop: CAGSQVGGALNEQFF. The CDR3 DNA is TGCGCCGGCAGCCAAGTGGGGGGGGCCCTCAATGAGCAGTTCTTC.

A word on this clone: The same CDR3 arises from other DNA sequences in this sample as well. V and J are TRBV29-1 and TRBJ1-5; maybe TRBD1 (5 bases). The germline V and J ends were trimmed by 6 bases and 2 bases, with 11 bases remaining between them. Germline assignment: CDR1 SQVTM and CDR2 ANQGSEA. This CDR3 comprises 13 residues. CDR3 amino acids: CSVKTGGNQPQHF. In DNA, the CDR3 is TGCAGCGTAAAAACAGGTGGCAATCAGCCCCAGCATTTT. Using reference TRBV29-1 and TRBJ1-5 for the parts outside the CDR3, the full variable domain is SAVISQKPSRDICQRGTSLTIQCQVDSQVTMMFWYRQQPGQSLTLIATANQGSEATYESGFVIDKFPISRPNLTFSTLTVSNMSPEDSSIYLCSVKTGGNQPQHFGDGTRLSIL.

The chain uses TRBV5-1 and TRBJ2-7; D remains ambiguous. The CDR3 sequence is 13 residues long. V lost 0 bases, J lost 3 bases, and 7 bases lay in between. Germline assignment: CDR1 SGHRS and CDR2 YFSETQ. The CDR3, as DNA: TGCGCCAGCAGCTTGGGTTCCAGCTACGAGCAGTACTTC. It is translated as CASSLGSSYEQYF.

The chain recombines TRBV5-4 with TRBJ2-5; D may match TRBD1 or TRBD2 (7 bases each). The CDR3 has 15 residues. Germline V gene data show CDR1 as SGHNT and CDR2 as YYREEE (reference sequence). V dropped 4 bases and J dropped 5 bases, with 18 bases sitting between them. The CDR3, as DNA: TGTGCCAGCAGCACCTCCGCCAGGGGGGGGGAGACCCAGTACTTC. It translates to CASSTSARGGETQYF.

The chain is built from TRBV14 and TRBJ1-4; tentatively, D is TRBD1 (5 bases). Trimming cost V 0 bases and J 0 bases, with 11 bases left between them. This CDR3 comprises 17 residues. Germline lookup yields CDR1 SGHDN and CDR2 FVKESK. The CDR3 DNA follows: TGTGCCAGCAGCCAAGAGCCCGGGGGGGCAACTAATGAAAAACTGTTTTTT. It translates to CASSQEPGGATNEKLFF.

This clone showed up just a few times. The chain is built from TRBV28 and TRBJ1-2; no clear D. Trimming cost V 6 bases and J 8 bases, with 16 bases left between them. The CDR3 loop spans 13 amino acids. CDR1 is MDHEN, CDR2 SYDVKM, per germline. The CDR3 DNA follows: TGTGCCAGCAGGGTGGACGGGGATCACGGCTACACCTTC. It specifies CASRVDGDHGYTF.

The V gene is TRBV19, the J gene TRBJ2-7; D is perhaps TRBD1 (6 bases). V dropped 3 bases and J dropped 1 base, with 7 bases sitting between them. The germline V gene has CDR1 LNHDA and CDR2 SQIVND (reference sequence). CDR3 length: 13 amino acids. CDR3 coding DNA: TGTGCCAGTAGTATTGGACAGTCCTACGAGCAGTACTTC. Translated, it gives CASSIGQSYEQYF.

The chain links TRBV4-3 to TRBJ1-5, with unresolved D. The ends were cut back, 3 bases at V and 2 bases at J, with 14 bases in the middle. This CDR3 comprises 16 residues. Germline CDR1 and CDR2: LGHNA and YSLEER. The CDR3 is CASSQDLNPGNQPQHF. The CDR3 bases are TGCGCCAGCAGCCAGGACCTGAACCCGGGCAATCAGCCCCAGCATTTT.

CDR3 protein: CASVSAQETQYF. The CDR3 DNA sequence: TGTGCCAGCGTATCAGCCCAAGAGACCCAGTACTTC. J is TRBJ2-5 and V is TRBV19, with D unclear. Germline V CDR1 and CDR2: LNHDA, SQIVND (reference sequence). The CDR3 extends over 12 amino acids. The V and J ends lost 9 bases and 1 base respectively, with 9 bases between them.

The chain uses TRBV2 and TRBJ2-3; 8 nucleotides line up with TRBD2. There are 15 residues in the CDR3. Germline V lookup: CDR1 SNHLY, CDR2 FYNNEI. V lost 4 bases and J lost 1; bases outside the gene matches: 4. The CDR3 sequence is CASSVTSVRTDTQYF. CDR3 bases: TGTGCCAGCAGTGTGACTAGCGTACGCACAGATACGCAGTATTTT.

The chain is built from TRBV7-2 and TRBJ2-3; D assignment may be TRBD1 or TRBD2 (5 bases each). The germline gives CDR1 SGHTA, CDR2 FQGNSA. V gave up 6 bases and J gave up 2 bases, with 15 bases separating them. This CDR3 comprises 15 residues. CDR3 DNA: TGTGCCAGCAGTACCAGGGCGGGTATCACAGATACGCAGTATTTT. Amino acids: CASSTRAGITDTQYF.